The 27 T cell receptor beta chains given below trace back to one sample, sequenced in a study of Ad26.COV2.S vaccination and SARS-CoV-2 variants. Described treatment: roughly 20 received Ad26.COV2.S at low or high dose, single or two shots; a few received placebo; per-sample allocation not given. Material that was analyzed had been drawn on day 63 after the first vaccine or placebo injection. Method: immunoSEQ multiplex PCR; TCRdb's copy keeps in-frame clones and lacks some. The sample includes about 440,000 clones, less than 95% of them seen just once. The source was peripheral blood, collected in a trial of Ad26.COV2.S vaccine versus placebo. Source of these receptors: a person aged 18 to 65 who received the Ad26.COV2.S COVID-19 vaccine or a placebo.

The chain links TRBV10-3 to TRBJ2-1; 11 positions match TRBD1. V shed 10 bases, J shed 6 bases, and the junction held 8 bases outside the gene matches. The germline gives CDR1 ENHRY, CDR2 SYGVKD. The CDR3 extends over 14 amino acids. The DNA of the CDR3 is TGTGCCACCAAGGGGGACAGGGGGAGCAATGAGCAGTTCTTC. Its protein product is CATKGDRGSNEQFF.

The V and J genes are TRBV6-2 or TRBV6-3 and TRBJ1-5; no clear D. The V gene lost 5 bases and the J gene lost 3 bases, with 11 bases spanning the gap. CDR1 is MNHEY, CDR2 SVGEGT, per germline. The CDR3 is 14 amino acids. In DNA, the CDR3 is TGTGCCAGCAGTCGGACGGCATACAATCAGCCCCAGCATTTT. This translates into CASSRTAYNQPQHF.

The genes are TRBV3-1 (or the pseudogene TRBV3-2) and TRBJ2-7; no definite D call. V gave up 0 bases and J gave up 7 bases, with 7 bases separating them. The CDR3 has 12 residues. CDR1 and CDR2 (germline): LGHDT, YNNKEL (reference sequence). CDR3 nucleotides: TGTGCCAGCAGCCAAGAGACGTGGGAGCAGTACTTC. This codes for CASSQETWEQYF.

The V gene is TRBV18, the J gene TRBJ2-5, with unresolved D. The germline V gene encodes CDR1 KGHSH and CDR2 LQKENI. Between the trimmed V and J ends, which lost 0 bases and 0 bases, there was a span of 2 bases. This CDR3 region has 13 residues. The CDR3 nucleotides read TGTGCCAGCTCACCACCCAACCAAGAGACCCAGTACTTC. This gives the protein CASSPPNQETQYF.

The chain is built from TRBV7-9 and TRBJ2-1, with D hard to call. The CDR3 loop spans 14 amino acids. The germline V gene has CDR1 SEHNR and CDR2 FQNEAQ (reference sequence). Trimming pared 5 bases from V and 4 bases from J, leaving 12 bases between. CDR3 bases: TGTGCCAGCAGCCCCTGGGGTGTTTACAATGAGCAGTTCTTC. It specifies CASSPWGVYNEQFF.

This rearrangement joins TRBV7-8 to TRBJ1-5; TRBD1 aligns across 11 bases. This CDR3 is 15 amino acids long. The junction had 1 base not matched to a gene; V was cut back by 5 bases and J by 1 base. Germline loops: CDR1 SGHVS, CDR2 FQNEAQ. The DNA of the CDR3 is TGTGCCAGCAGCCGGGACAGGGGGAGCAATCAGCCCCAGCATTTT. This gives the protein CASSRDRGSNQPQHF.

The chain has TRBV2 and TRBJ2-6; the D is unclear. This CDR3 has 16 residues. Between the trimmed V and J ends, which lost 8 bases and 0 bases, there was a span of 14 bases. The germline CDR1 and CDR2 sequences are SNHLY and FYNNEI. The CDR3 bases are TGTGCCAGCGGAGACACCCGGAGCTCTGGGGCCAACGTCCTGACTTTC. Protein: CASGDTRSSGANVLTF.

The chain is built from TRBV15 and TRBJ2-1; no clear D. The germline gives CDR1 LNHNV, CDR2 YYDKDF (reference sequence). The CDR3 has 12 amino acids. Between the trimmed V and J ends, which lost 3 bases and 6 bases, there was a span of 6 bases. In DNA form, the CDR3 reads TGTGCCACCAGCAGTCTATTCAATGAGCAGTTCTTC. Its protein is CATSSLFNEQFF.

The V call is TRBV24-1, the J call TRBJ2-7, with D possibly matching TRBD2 (5 bases). The CDR3 has 11 amino acids. V was clipped by 10 bases and J by 4 bases, with 10 bases between them. Germline V lookup: CDR1 KGHDR, CDR2 SFDVKD. The CDR3 DNA reads as TGTGCCACTCTTCCGGGATACGAGCAGTACTTC. This gives the protein CATLPGYEQYF.

The rearrangement joins TRBV5-1 to TRBJ2-7; D ambiguous. Trimming removed 5 bases at V and 4 bases at J, with 10 bases between. Germline V gene lookup returns CDR1 SGHRS and CDR2 YFSETQ. The CDR3 loop spans 12 amino acids. Written as DNA, the CDR3 is TGCGCCAGCAGGGCGGAATCTTACGAGCAGTACTTC. This codes for CASRAESYEQYF.

The rearrangement uses TRBV25-1 and TRBJ2-1; possible D gene TRBD1, 6 bases. CDR3 length: 14 amino acids. Trimming pared 6 bases from V and 5 bases from J, leaving 14 bases between. Germline lookup yields CDR1 MGHDK and CDR2 SYGVNS. The CDR3 sequence is CASSLAGQNNEQFF. CDR3 nucleotides: TGTGCCAGCAGCCTAGCCGGACAGAACAATGAGCAGTTCTTC.

The genes are TRBV7-2 and TRBJ2-7; D may be TRBD2 (6 bases). The V end lost 2 bases, the J end lost 0 bases, and 11 bases lay between the germline ends. Germline V CDR1 and CDR2: SGHTA, FQGNSA. This CDR3 comprises 15 residues. For the CDR3, the DNA is TGTGCCAGCAGCTTAAGGCTAGCGTACTCCTACGAGCAGTACTTC. Translation gives CASSLRLAYSYEQYF.

V is TRBV3-1 (or the pseudogene TRBV3-2) and J is TRBJ2-1; D is possibly TRBD1 (5 bases). Trimming cost V 0 bases and J 1 base, with 7 bases left between them. The length of the CDR3 is 15 residues. Germline V gene lookup returns CDR1 LGHDT and CDR2 YNNKEL (reference sequence). CDR3 sequence reads: CASSQDQGSYNEQFF. In nucleotides, the CDR3 is TGTGCCAGCAGCCAAGATCAGGGATCCTACAATGAGCAGTTCTTC.

The chain joins TRBV7-3 to TRBJ2-1; D unclear. Germline values: CDR1 SGHTA, CDR2 FQGTGA. The CDR3 totals 13 residues. The V gene lost 4 bases and the J gene lost 8 bases, with 12 bases spanning the gap. CDR3 nucleotides: TGTGCCAGCAGCTCAAACTATGAGGATGAGCAGTTCTTC. Protein sequence: CASSSNYEDEQFF. The entire variable domain, with the rest obtained from reference TRBV7-3 and TRBJ2-1, is as follows: GAGVSQTPSNKVTEKGKYVELRCDPISGHTALYWYRQSLGQGPEFLIYFQGTGAADDSGLPNDRFFAVRPEGSVSTLKIQRTERGDSAVYLCASSSNYEDEQFFGPGTRLTVL.

V usage is TRBV27 and J usage is TRBJ2-5; a possible D gene is TRBD1 (6 bases). Per germline, CDR1 MNHEY and CDR2 SMNVEV (reference sequence). The CDR3 covers 16 residues. Trimming shortened V by 8 bases and J by 0 bases, and 19 bases separated the two germline ends. CDR3 amino acids: CASGGNRDIYQETQYF. For the CDR3, the DNA is TGTGCCAGCGGCGGTAACCGGGACATATACCAAGAGACCCAGTACTTC.

V gene TRBV5-6 combines with J gene TRBJ2-7; 11 bases map to TRBD2. V trimming: 4 bases; J trimming: 2 bases; junction bases outside the gene matches: 11. This CDR3 comprises 17 residues. Looked up from germline, CDR1 is SGHDT and CDR2 is YYEEEE. The CDR3 sequence: CASSPNHSGRETYEQYF. CDR3 in DNA: TGTGCCAGCAGCCCCAATCATAGCGGGAGGGAAACCTACGAGCAGTACTTC.

The gene calls are TRBV7-3 and TRBJ2-1, with 10 positions matching TRBD2. Unmatched junction bases numbered 5, after V lost 5 bases and J lost 1 base. Looked up from germline, CDR1 is SGHTA and CDR2 is FQGTGA. CDR3 length: 16 residues. The CDR3 sequence is CASSTTSGTSYNEQFF. Here the CDR3 DNA reads TGTGCCAGCAGCACTACTAGCGGGACGTCCTACAATGAGCAGTTCTTC.

The V gene is TRBV6-2 or TRBV6-3, the J gene TRBJ1-3; a possible D gene is TRBD1 (5 bases). CDR1 and CDR2 (germline): MNHEY, SVGEGT. The CDR3 sequence is 16 residues long. With 5 bases removed from V and 4 bases from J, the gap between germline ends came to 18 bases. The CDR3 bases are TGTGCCAGCAGTCCCACTTGGGGGACTCGCGGAAACACCATATATTTT. This translates into CASSPTWGTRGNTIYF.

The J gene is TRBJ1-3, the V gene TRBV14; D ambiguous. Germline V gene lookup returns CDR1 SGHDN and CDR2 FVKESK. With 0 bases removed from V and 5 bases from J, the gap between germline ends came to 5 bases. This CDR3 is 13 amino acids long. CDR3 nucleotides: TGTGCCAGCAGCCAAGAAAACCGAAACACCATATATTTT. Translated, it gives CASSQENRNTIYF.

CDR3 DNA sequence: TGTGCCAGCAGCCGCGGTAGTGGCACCGGGGAGCTGTTTTTT. Translation: CASSRGSGTGELFF. This chain uses TRBV7-9 with TRBJ2-2; no clear D gene. The V gene's germline CDR1 is SEHNR and CDR2 FQNEAQ (reference sequence). The CDR3 contains 14 residues. Trimming left V 5 bases short and J 4 bases short, with 11 bases between.

The rearrangement links TRBV19 to TRBJ2-7; TRBD2 matches at 8 bases. Per germline, CDR1 LNHDA and CDR2 SQIVND (reference sequence). The CDR3 extends over 14 amino acids. Trimming removed 3 bases from V and 3 bases from J; junction bases left unmatched: 4. The CDR3 reads CASSMFSGSYEQYF. The CDR3 bases are TGTGCCAGTAGTATGTTCAGCGGGAGCTACGAGCAGTACTTC.

The chain joins TRBV29-1 to TRBJ2-7; D is ambiguous. The germline V gene encodes CDR1 SQVTM and CDR2 ANQGSEA. V gave up 3 bases and J gave up 6 bases, with 12 bases separating them. CDR3 length equals 12 residues. CDR3 protein: CSVEDSGFEQYF. CDR3 nucleotides: TGCAGCGTTGAGGATAGTGGTTTCGAGCAGTACTTC.

The chain recombines TRBV9 with TRBJ2-1, with TRBD2 identical over 8 bases. V dropped 4 bases and J dropped 0; count of bases not matched to a gene: 12. CDR3 length: 18 amino acids. CDR1 SGDLS and CDR2 YYNGEE come from the germline V gene. CDR3 protein: CASSRFALAGSSYNEQFF. The CDR3 DNA sequence: TGTGCCAGCAGCAGATTCGCTCTAGCGGGTTCCTCCTACAATGAGCAGTTCTTC.

The chain uses TRBV4-3 and TRBJ2-3; 9 bases line up with TRBD2. The CDR3 sequence is 17 residues long. The germline CDR1 and CDR2 sequences are LGHNA and YSLEER. The junction had 7 bases not matched to a gene; V was cut back by 3 bases and J by 0 bases. CDR3 nucleotide sequence: TGCGCCAGCAGCCAGACGGGGACTAGCCGGAGCACAGATACGCAGTATTTT. The encoded protein is CASSQTGTSRSTDTQYF.

The chain combines TRBV19 with TRBJ1-1; perhaps TRBD1 as D (6 bases). The CDR3 loop spans 14 amino acids. Germline V gene data show CDR1 as LNHDA and CDR2 as SQIVND (reference sequence). The V and J ends lost 6 bases and 4 bases respectively, with 15 bases between them. CDR3: CASSPGGTITEAFF. Here the CDR3 DNA reads TGTGCCAGTAGCCCCGGGGGGACAATCACTGAAGCTTTCTTT.

The chain is built from TRBV12-3 or TRBV12-4 and TRBJ1-5; D is uncertain. CDR3 length: 12 amino acids. V was clipped by 7 bases and J by 6 bases, with 10 bases between them. This chain's CDR3 is CASNTMGQPQHF. CDR3 nucleotide sequence: TGTGCCAGCAATACCATGGGTCAGCCCCAGCATTTT.

The rearrangement uses TRBV25-1 and TRBJ2-1; D ambiguous. The ends were cut back, 2 bases at V and 0 bases at J, with 17 bases in the middle. The germline V gene encodes CDR1 MGHDK and CDR2 SYGVNS. CDR3 length: 18 amino acids. The CDR3 is CASSEGQLTGSSYNEQFF. The CDR3 region has the DNA TGTGCCAGCAGTGAAGGGCAGCTGACGGGTAGCTCCTACAATGAGCAGTTCTTC.